The next 18 T cell receptor beta chains were all read from a single sample in a study of cytomegalovirus exposure and HLA in healthy donors. With 60 Vbeta and 13 Jbeta primers, the PCR was carried out. The data were produced by immunoSEQ multiplex PCR, yet TCRdb's version contains in-frame clones alone and is incomplete. This table holds about 120,000 clones, over 8% found once. The sequencing input was PBMCs. The source is a man aged 25-45 years in good health and CMV-seronegative.

This clone was counted a few times. This rearrangement joins TRBV5-4 to TRBJ2-7, with 11 bases matching TRBD2. The CDR3 sequence is 15 residues long. Germline CDR1 SGHNT, CDR2 YYREEE (reference sequence). The ends lost 0 bases at V and 3 bases at J; junction bases unmatched: 2. This CDR3 is CASSLELAGGYEQYF. In DNA form, the CDR3 reads TGTGCCAGCAGCTTGGAGCTAGCGGGAGGCTACGAGCAGTACTTC.

The rearrangement links TRBV6-4 to TRBJ2-1; 7 bases map to TRBD2. V was pared by 0 bases and J by 4 bases, with 3 bases of the junction left unmatched. The CDR3 is made up of 15 amino acids. Germline V gene data show CDR1 as MRHNA and CDR2 as SNTAGT. In DNA form, the CDR3 reads TGTGCCAGCAGTGACTCAGCGGGGATATACAATGAGCAGTTCTTC. This codes for CASSDSAGIYNEQFF.

This clone was seen a handful of times. The chain combines TRBV30 with TRBJ1-1; D is ambiguous. The ends were cut back, 4 bases at V and 3 bases at J, with 18 bases in the middle. This CDR3 region has 15 residues. Germline values: CDR1 GTSNPN, CDR2 SVGIG (reference sequence). CDR3 protein: CAWIVPIPTYTEAFF. CDR3 nucleotide sequence: TGTGCCTGGATCGTTCCAATCCCAACTTACACTGAAGCTTTCTTT. Using reference TRBV30 and TRBJ1-1 for the parts outside the CDR3, the full variable domain is SQTIHQWPATLVQPVGSPLSLECTVEGTSNPNLYWYRQAAGRGLQLLFYSVGIGQISSEVPQNLSASRPQDRQFILSSKKLLLSDSGFYLCAWIVPIPTYTEAFFGQGTRLTVV.

In its sample, this clone was seen a few times. The chain recombines TRBV5-4 with TRBJ1-2; the D is unclear. Trimming pared 0 bases from V and 4 bases from J, leaving 7 bases between. Germline CDR1 SGHNT, CDR2 YYREEE (reference sequence). The CDR3 runs 13 residues. The chain's CDR3 is CASSLEQSYGYTF. CDR3 coding DNA: TGTGCCAGCAGCTTGGAACAGTCCTATGGCTACACCTTC. The full variable domain, its missing parts supplied by reference TRBV5-4 and TRBJ1-2, is ETGVTQSPTHLIKTRGQQVTLRCSSQSGHNTVSWYQQALGQGPQFIFQYYREEENGRGNFPPRFSGLQFPNYSSELNVNALELDDSALYLCASSLEQSYGYTFGSGTRLTVV.

The rearrangement joins TRBV10-3 to TRBJ2-3; 8 bases fit TRBD2. Germline V gene data show CDR1 as ENHRY and CDR2 as SYGVKD. V was pared by 0 bases and J by 2 bases, with 4 bases of the junction left unmatched. The CDR3 consists of 16 residues. The CDR3 region has the DNA TGTGCCATCAGTGAGTCGGCGGGGGGACTCACAGATACGCAGTATTTT. It codes for CAISESAGGLTDTQYF.

The V and J genes are TRBV7-9 and TRBJ1-1, with 10 nucleotides matching TRBD1. Germline V lookup: CDR1 SEHNR, CDR2 FQNEAQ (reference sequence). The CDR3 consists of 18 residues. J lost 6 bases, V lost 4 bases, and 17 bases had no gene match. The CDR3: CASSSGGDRGGVRSEAFF. CDR3 DNA sequence: TGTGCCAGCAGCTCAGGGGGGGACAGGGGAGGGGTGCGGTCTGAAGCTTTCTTT.

This clone was detected only a few times. The chain uses TRBV10-1 and TRBJ2-7; possible D gene TRBD1, 6 bases. The ends were cut back, 3 bases at V and 0 bases at J, with 9 bases in the middle. The CDR3 is made up of 14 amino acids. Germline V gene data show CDR1 as WNHNN and CDR2 as SYGVQD (reference sequence). This CDR3 reads CASSETRGSYEQYF. The CDR3 DNA reads as TGCGCCAGCAGTGAAACCAGGGGCTCCTACGAGCAGTACTTC.

This clone appeared a few times. The chain carries TRBV28 and TRBJ2-6; no reliable D call. V lost 11 bases and J lost 1, with 15 bases in between. Per germline, CDR1 MDHEN and CDR2 SYDVKM. The CDR3 runs 15 residues. DNA of the CDR3: TGTGCCCTGGAGACTCCCGGGTCTGGGGCCAACGTCCTGACTTTC. Amino acids: CALETPGSGANVLTF.

The rearrangement uses TRBV10-3 and TRBJ2-1; possibly TRBD1 for D (6 bases). The CDR3 extends over 15 amino acids. Looked up from germline, CDR1 is ENHRY and CDR2 is SYGVKD. The germline V and J ends were trimmed by 0 bases and 7 bases, with 13 bases remaining between them. Here the CDR3 reads CAISESQGIRNEQFF. In DNA, the CDR3 is TGTGCCATCAGTGAGTCGCAGGGGATACGGAATGAGCAGTTCTTC.

The V call is TRBV11-3, the J call TRBJ2-1, with 7 bases lining up with TRBD1. V trimming: 3 bases; J trimming: 5 bases; junction bases outside the gene matches: 13. CDR3 length equals 17 residues. The germline CDR1 and CDR2 sequences are SGHNT and YENEEA. CDR3 nucleotide sequence: TGTGCCAGCAGCTTCCTACCGTCCGGGACAGCACACAATGAGCAGTTCTTC. It codes for CASSFLPSGTAHNEQFF. The full variable domain, in which reference TRBV11-3 and TRBJ2-1 provide the parts outside the CDR3, is EAGVVQSPRYKIIEKKQPVAFWCNPISGHNTLYWYLQNLGQGPELLIRYENEEAVDDSQLPKDRFSAERLKGVDSTLKIQPAELGDSAVYLCASSFLPSGTAHNEQFFGPGTRLTVL.

The sample holds a few counts of this clone. This chain joins TRBV28 and TRBJ1-1; 9 bases fit TRBD1. The CDR3 is 17 residues long. V lost 5 bases, J lost 1 base, and 11 bases stayed unmatched. CDR1 and CDR2 (germline): MDHEN, SYDVKM. The CDR3 DNA is TGTGCCAGCAGTCTAGAGGACAGGGGAAGTTGGAACACTGAAGCTTTCTTT. It codes for CASSLEDRGSWNTEAFF. Based on the CDR3 plus reference TRBV28 and TRBJ1-1, the full variable domain is DVKVTQSSRYLVKRTGEKVFLECVQDMDHENMFWYRQDPGLGLRLIYFSYDVKMKEKGDIPEGYSVSREKKERFSLILESASTNQTSMYLCASSLEDRGSWNTEAFFGQGTRLTVV.

V and J are TRBV7-9 and TRBJ2-3; possible D gene TRBD1, 5 bases. The V end lost 5 bases, the J end lost 4 bases, and 10 bases lay between the germline ends. The CDR3 runs 13 residues. CDR1 SEHNR and CDR2 FQNEAQ come from the germline V gene (reference sequence). CDR3 in amino acids: CASSPWGPDTQYF. The CDR3 region has the DNA TGTGCCAGCAGCCCGTGGGGCCCAGATACGCAGTATTTT.

This clone showed up just a few times. CDR3 nucleotide sequence: TGCGCCAGCAGCCAAGAAGGGACTAGCGGGATACCCTACGAGCAGTACTTC. Encoded protein: CASSQEGTSGIPYEQYF. The chain employs TRBV4-1 and TRBJ2-7, with 13 bases lining up with TRBD2. Germline CDR1 is MGHRA and CDR2 is YSYEKL. With 0 bases clipped from V and 2 bases from J, the junction kept 4 bases outside the gene matches. This CDR3 has 17 amino acids.

There are a few counts of this clone. The chain is built from TRBV4-3 and TRBJ1-2, with D unclear. CDR1 is LGHNA and CDR2 is YSLEER in the germline V gene. The V end was cut by 2 bases, the J end by 4 bases, with 8 bases between. The CDR3 has 13 amino acids. This CDR3 is CASSQKEAYGYTF. CDR3 DNA sequence: TGCGCCAGCAGCCAAAAGGAGGCCTATGGCTACACCTTC.

V gene TRBV27 combines with J gene TRBJ2-3; 14 nucleotides agree with TRBD2. This CDR3 is built from 17 residues. The J segment lost 6 bases and the V segment lost 5 bases, leaving 10 bases of the junction unmatched. Germline CDR1 MNHEY, CDR2 SMNVEV (reference sequence). The CDR3 DNA reads as TGTGCCAGCAGTCTACGGACTAGCGGGAGGTTTGTCGATACGCAGTATTTT. Translating it yields CASSLRTSGRFVDTQYF.

The J gene is TRBJ2-3, the V gene TRBV10-3; 9 bases agree with TRBD1. This CDR3 region has 18 residues. J lost 5 bases, V lost 0 bases, and 12 bases had no gene match. Germline V lookup: CDR1 ENHRY, CDR2 SYGVKD. The CDR3 DNA sequence: TGTGCCATCAGTGAGTCGAAAGACCGGGACAGGGTGGAAGATACGCAGTATTTT. Protein sequence: CAISESKDRDRVEDTQYF.

This clone came up a few times. The chain uses TRBV27 and TRBJ2-6, with D maybe TRBD1 (5 bases). Germline V CDR1 and CDR2: MNHEY, SMNVEV (reference sequence). Trimming removed 4 bases from V and 0 bases from J, with 13 bases in between. The CDR3 has 17 amino acids. This CDR3 is CASSYGRVDSGANVLTF. The CDR3 DNA is TGTGCCAGCAGTTATGGCAGGGTGGACTCTGGGGCCAACGTCCTGACTTTC.

The chain has TRBV5-6 and TRBJ2-7, with 7 bases aligning to TRBD1. The ends lost 2 bases at V and 0 bases at J; junction bases unmatched: 8. CDR3 length equals 16 residues. Germline V lookup: CDR1 SGHDT, CDR2 YYEEEE. CDR3 loop: CASSFWLTGSSYEQYF. The CDR3 DNA reads as TGTGCCAGCAGCTTTTGGCTGACAGGGAGCTCCTACGAGCAGTACTTC.